This entry features one TCR beta chain sequence. Produced via immunoSEQ multiplex PCR; TCRdb's table is partial and in-frame only. The sample has about 300,000 clones, over 85% seen once. All enrollees were roughly 18 to 95 years old and from fewer than 30 US areas. Categorization into cohorts depended on clinical history that participants reported. Exposed participants encountered a COVID-19 case during the 2 weeks preceding study entry. The sample belongs to a study of blood T cell repertoires in COVID-19. Background on the study: Specimens from acute and convalescent COVID-19 originated in the United States, Italy and Spain.

The germline CDR1 and CDR2 sequences are MDHEN and SYDVKM. This CDR3 is built from 16 residues. V shed 5 bases and J shed 2 bases, with 16 bases lying between them. Source material: PBMCs or T cells enriched from blood (not recorded which). The chain links TRBV28 to TRBJ1-5; weak D call: TRBD1 (5 bases). The clonotype comes from a woman between 45 and 60 years old who had been exposed to COVID-19. The CDR3 sequence is CASSHRGGSGNQPQHF. DNA for the CDR3: TGTGCCAGCAGTCACCGGGGGGGATCAGGCAATCAGCCCCAGCATTTT.